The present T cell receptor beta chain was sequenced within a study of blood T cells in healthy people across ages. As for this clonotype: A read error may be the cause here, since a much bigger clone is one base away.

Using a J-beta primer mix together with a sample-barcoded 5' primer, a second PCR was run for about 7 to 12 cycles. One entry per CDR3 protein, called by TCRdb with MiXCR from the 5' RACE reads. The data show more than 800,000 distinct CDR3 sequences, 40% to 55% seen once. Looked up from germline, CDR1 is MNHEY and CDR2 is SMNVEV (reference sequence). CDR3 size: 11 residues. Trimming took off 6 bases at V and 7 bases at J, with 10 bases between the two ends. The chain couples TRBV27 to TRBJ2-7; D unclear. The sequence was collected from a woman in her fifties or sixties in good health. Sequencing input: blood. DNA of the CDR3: TGTGCCAGCAGATGGGGTGGAGAGCAGTACTTC. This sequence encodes CASRWGGEQYF.